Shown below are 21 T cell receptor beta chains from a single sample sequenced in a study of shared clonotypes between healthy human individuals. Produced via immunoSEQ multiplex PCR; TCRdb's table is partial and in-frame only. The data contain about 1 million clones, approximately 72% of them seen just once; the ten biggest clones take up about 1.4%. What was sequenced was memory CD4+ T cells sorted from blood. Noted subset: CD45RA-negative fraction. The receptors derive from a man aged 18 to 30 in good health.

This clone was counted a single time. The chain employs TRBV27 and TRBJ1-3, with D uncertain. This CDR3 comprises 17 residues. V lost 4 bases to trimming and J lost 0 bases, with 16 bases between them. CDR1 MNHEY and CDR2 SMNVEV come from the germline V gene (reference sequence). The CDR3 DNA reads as TGTGCCAGCAGTTCCTTGGCCCTTGGTAGCTCTGGAAACACCATATATTTT. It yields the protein CASSSLALGSSGNTIYF.

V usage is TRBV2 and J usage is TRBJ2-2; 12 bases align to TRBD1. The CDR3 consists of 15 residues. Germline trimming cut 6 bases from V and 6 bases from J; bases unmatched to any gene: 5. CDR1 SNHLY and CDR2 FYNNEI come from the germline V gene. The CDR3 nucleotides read TGTGCCAGCAGGGCCGGGACAGGGGGCCCCGGGGAGCTGTTTTTT. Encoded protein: CASRAGTGGPGELFF. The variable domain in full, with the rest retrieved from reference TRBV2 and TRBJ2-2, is EPEVTQTPSHQVTQMGQEVILRCVPISNHLYFYWYRQILGQKVEFLVSFYNNEISEKSEIFDDQFSVERPDGSNFTLKIRSTKLEDSAMYFCASRAGTGGPGELFFGEGSRLTVL.

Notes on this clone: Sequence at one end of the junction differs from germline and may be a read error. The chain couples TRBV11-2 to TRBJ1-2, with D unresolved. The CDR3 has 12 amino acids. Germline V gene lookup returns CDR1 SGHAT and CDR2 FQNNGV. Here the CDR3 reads CASSIDTNGYTF. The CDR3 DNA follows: TGTGCCAGCAGCATAGACACCAATGGCTACACCTTC.

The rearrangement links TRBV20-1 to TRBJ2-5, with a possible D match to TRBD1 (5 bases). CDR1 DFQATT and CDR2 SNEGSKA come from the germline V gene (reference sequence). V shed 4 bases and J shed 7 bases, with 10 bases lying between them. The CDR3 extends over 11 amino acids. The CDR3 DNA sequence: TGCAGTGCTAAGACAGATGCGACCCAGTACTTC. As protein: CSAKTDATQYF.

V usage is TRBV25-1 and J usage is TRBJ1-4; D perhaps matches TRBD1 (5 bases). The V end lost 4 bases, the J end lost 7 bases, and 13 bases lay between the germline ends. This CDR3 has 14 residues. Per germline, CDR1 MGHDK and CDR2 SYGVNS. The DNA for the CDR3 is TGTGCCAGCAGTGCCCCGGGACTGGGTGAAAAACTGTTTTTT. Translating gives CASSAPGLGEKLFF.

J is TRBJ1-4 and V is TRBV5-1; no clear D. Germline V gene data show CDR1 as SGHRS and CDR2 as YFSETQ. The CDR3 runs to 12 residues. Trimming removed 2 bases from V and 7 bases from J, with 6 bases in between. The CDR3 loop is CASSFRGEKLFF. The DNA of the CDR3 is TGCGCCAGCAGCTTCAGAGGTGAAAAACTGTTTTTT.

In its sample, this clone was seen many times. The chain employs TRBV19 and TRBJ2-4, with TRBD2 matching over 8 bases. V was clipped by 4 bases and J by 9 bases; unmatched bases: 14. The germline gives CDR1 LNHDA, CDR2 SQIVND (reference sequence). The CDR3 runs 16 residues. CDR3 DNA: TGTGCCAGTAGTAGAAATTCAGGCGGGAGGTTGGGCATTCAGTACTTC. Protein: CASSRNSGGRLGIQYF.

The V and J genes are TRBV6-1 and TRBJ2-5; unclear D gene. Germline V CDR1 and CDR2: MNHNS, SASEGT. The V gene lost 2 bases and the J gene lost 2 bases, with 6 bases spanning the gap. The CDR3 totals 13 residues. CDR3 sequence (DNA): TGTGCCAGCAGTGAATTCCGACAAGAGACCCAGTACTTC. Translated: CASSEFRQETQYF.

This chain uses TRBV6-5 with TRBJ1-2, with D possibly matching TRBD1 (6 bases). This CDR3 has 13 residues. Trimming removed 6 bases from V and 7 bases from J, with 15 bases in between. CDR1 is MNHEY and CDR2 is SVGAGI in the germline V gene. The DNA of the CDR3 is TGTGCCAGCAGGGGGGGCGATTTTGGTGGCTACACCTTC. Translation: CASRGGDFGGYTF.

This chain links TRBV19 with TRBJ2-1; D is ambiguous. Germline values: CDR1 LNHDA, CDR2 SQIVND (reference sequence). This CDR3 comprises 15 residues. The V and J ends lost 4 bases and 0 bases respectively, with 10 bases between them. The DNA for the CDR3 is TGTGCCAGTAGTACCCCCCAGTTCTCCTACAATGAGCAGTTCTTC. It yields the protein CASSTPQFSYNEQFF.

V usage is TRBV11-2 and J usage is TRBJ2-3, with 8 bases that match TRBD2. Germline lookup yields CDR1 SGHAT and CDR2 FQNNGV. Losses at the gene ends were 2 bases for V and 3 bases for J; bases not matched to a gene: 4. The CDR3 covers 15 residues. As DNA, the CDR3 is TGTGCCAGCAGCTTACGGGGGGGGCTTACAGATACGCAGTATTTT. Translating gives CASSLRGGLTDTQYF.

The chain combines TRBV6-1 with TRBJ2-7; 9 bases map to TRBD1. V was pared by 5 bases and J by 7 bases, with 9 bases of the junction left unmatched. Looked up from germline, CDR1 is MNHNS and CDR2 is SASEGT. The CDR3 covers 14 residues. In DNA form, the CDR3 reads TGTGCCAGCAGTTTTGGACAGGGGAGAGGAGAGCAGTACTTC. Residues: CASSFGQGRGEQYF.

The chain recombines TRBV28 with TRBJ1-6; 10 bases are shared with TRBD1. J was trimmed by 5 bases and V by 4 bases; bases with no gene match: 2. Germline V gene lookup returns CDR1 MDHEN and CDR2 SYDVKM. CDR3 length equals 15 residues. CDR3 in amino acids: CASSSGTGDNSPLHF. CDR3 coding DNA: TGTGCCAGCAGTTCAGGGACAGGGGATAATTCACCCCTCCACTTT.

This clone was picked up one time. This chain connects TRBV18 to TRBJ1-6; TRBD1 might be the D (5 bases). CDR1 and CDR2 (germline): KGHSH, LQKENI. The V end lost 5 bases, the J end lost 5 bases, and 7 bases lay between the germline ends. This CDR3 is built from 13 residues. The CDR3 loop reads CASSGANNSPLHF. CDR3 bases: TGTGCCAGCTCAGGGGCGAATAATTCACCCCTCCACTTT.

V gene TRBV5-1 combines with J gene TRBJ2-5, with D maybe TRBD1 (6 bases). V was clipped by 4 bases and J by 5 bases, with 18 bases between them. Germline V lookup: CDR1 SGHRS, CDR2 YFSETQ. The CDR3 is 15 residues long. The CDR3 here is CASSPQGQKLETQYF. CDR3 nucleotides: TGCGCCAGCAGCCCGCAGGGACAAAAGCTCGAGACCCAGTACTTC.

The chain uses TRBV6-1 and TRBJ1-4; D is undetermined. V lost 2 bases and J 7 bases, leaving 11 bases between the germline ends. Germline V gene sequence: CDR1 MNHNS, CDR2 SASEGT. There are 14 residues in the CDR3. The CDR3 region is CASSELSAIEKLFF. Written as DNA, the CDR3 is TGTGCCAGCAGTGAACTTTCGGCCATTGAAAAACTGTTTTTT.

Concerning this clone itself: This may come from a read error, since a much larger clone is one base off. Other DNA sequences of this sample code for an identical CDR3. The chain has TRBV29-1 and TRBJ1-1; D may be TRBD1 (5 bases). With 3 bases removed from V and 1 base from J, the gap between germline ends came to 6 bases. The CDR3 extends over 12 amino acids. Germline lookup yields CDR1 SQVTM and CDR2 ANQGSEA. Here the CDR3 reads CSVDRGNTEAFF. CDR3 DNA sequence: TGCAGCGTTGATAGGGGGAACACTGAAGCTTTCTTT.

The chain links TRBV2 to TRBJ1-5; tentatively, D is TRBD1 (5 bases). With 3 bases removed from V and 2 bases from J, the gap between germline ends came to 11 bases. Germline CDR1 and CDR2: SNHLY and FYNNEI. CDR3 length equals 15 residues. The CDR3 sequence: CASSEEGFGNQPQHF. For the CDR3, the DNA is TGTGCCAGCAGTGAGGAGGGGTTTGGCAATCAGCCCCAGCATTTT.

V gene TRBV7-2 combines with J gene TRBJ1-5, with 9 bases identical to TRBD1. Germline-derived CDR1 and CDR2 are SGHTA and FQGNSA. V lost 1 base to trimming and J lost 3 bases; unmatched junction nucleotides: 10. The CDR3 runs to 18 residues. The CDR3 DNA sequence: TGTGCCAGCAGCTTAGGCGGGACAGGGAGGGCCTACAATCAGCCCCAGCATTTT. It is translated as CASSLGGTGRAYNQPQHF.

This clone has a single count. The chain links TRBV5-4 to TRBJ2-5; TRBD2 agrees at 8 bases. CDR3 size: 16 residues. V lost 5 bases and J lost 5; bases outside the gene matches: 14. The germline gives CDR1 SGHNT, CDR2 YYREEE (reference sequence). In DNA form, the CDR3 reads TGTGCCAGCAGTCCCGCGGGCGGGGGGCGGCGGGAGACCCAGTACTTC. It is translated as CASSPAGGGRRETQYF. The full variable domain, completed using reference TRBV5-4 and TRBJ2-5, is ETGVTQSPTHLIKTRGQQVTLRCSSQSGHNTVSWYQQALGQGPQFIFQYYREEENGRGNFPPRFSGLQFPNYSSELNVNALELDDSALYLCASSPAGGGRRETQYFGPGTRLLVL.

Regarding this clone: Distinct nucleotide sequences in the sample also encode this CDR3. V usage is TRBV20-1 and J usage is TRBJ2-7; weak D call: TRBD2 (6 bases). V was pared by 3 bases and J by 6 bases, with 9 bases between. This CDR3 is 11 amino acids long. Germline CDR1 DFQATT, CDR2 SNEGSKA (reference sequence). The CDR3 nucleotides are TGCAGTGCTAGTGGGGGAGGCGAGCAGTACTTC. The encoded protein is CSASGGGEQYF.